This TCR beta chain was obtained from a study of blood T cells in healthy people across ages (dated by TCRdb to about 2015). For the wider study: In model experiments, template switching captured roughly one uniquely barcoded TCR beta cDNA molecule for every two T cells. Using the same blood draw, the study looked at two additional independent replicas of 1 million unique cDNA reads for two donors, one aged 18 to 29 and the other aged 80 or older. Four age groups were formed from the donors: young (average approximately 15 years), middle-aged (approximately 40), aged (about 62) and long-lived (around 82). Age-related changes in TCR beta repertoire diversity were measured in the study by deep sequencing normalized with unique cDNA molecular identifiers. To avoid experimental bias, donors of different ages were randomly spread across the sequencing lanes. The paper as a whole reports these results and caveats: A strong correlation was found between observed TCR beta diversity and the percentage of naive T cells measured by flow cytometry. Compared with the aged group, the long-lived group had more naive CD4+ T cells, fewer expanded clones and increased TCR diversity, a pattern suggesting age selection. Observed TCR beta diversity per million T cells fell roughly linearly with age, and a significant reduction was already apparent by age around 44. The CMV infection status of donors was not known, potentially confounding age-related changes in expanded clonotypes. Bulk unsorted PBMC profiling prevented conclusive comparison of naive and antigen-experienced compartments. Estimates of total diversity based on one million sequenced T cells were considered lower bounds and underestimates.

This clonotype was seen just once. No antigen is known for it. Within one base of it there is no much larger clone, and no base qualities were kept. The germline V gene yields WSHSY for CDR1 and SAAADI for CDR2. Including the terminal cysteine and phenylalanine, the CDR3 comprises 18 residues. Only the CDR3 part of the read is kept: 54 bases, read in frame from the first base. The receptor library was made with 5' RACE. The data were produced on an Illumina HiSeq 2500. The second PCR ran for about 6 to 11 cycles and used a J-beta primer mix along with a sample-barcoded 5' primer. A template-switch 5' adaptor carrying 12 random nucleotides introduced a unique molecular identifier onto each TCR beta cDNA molecule. Each sample yielded at least 3 million CDR3-containing paired-end reads. The Mint cDNA synthesis kit, primed by a TRBC-specific oligonucleotide, was used to synthesize first-strand cDNA from all RNA. After uracil-DNA glycosylase treatment, a first 18-cycle PCR used universal primers M1SS and BC2_uni_R on all cDNA. The authors' pipeline ran thus. For normalization, 1 million high-quality reads, each with a distinct molecular identifier, were randomly selected from each sample. Reads sharing molecular identifiers were discarded rather than binned into consensus sequences. CDR3 identification, clonotype clustering and error correction used MiTCR with a Q25 quality threshold and the strictest error-elimination algorithm. A nonparametric unseen species model with Euler transformation was used to estimate lower-bound total TCR beta diversity. TCRdb reprocessing: public reads trimmed at Q25 with fastp, clones called with MiXCR, in-frame beta chains kept. Every distinct CDR3 protein forms one entry, paired with its most common genes and DNA. The V and J calls were determined by TCRdb, not by the authors. Counted in this sample were some 1,500,000 distinct CDR3 sequences; approximately 42% of them appeared once. The ten largest clones take up under 5% of the sample.

Donors were under 40 systemically healthy Caucasian individuals from Russia aged roughly 6 to 100 years. Each donor gave approximately 9.3 milliliters of peripheral blood, collected into EDTA-treated Vacutainer tubes. Ficoll-Paque density-gradient centrifugation was used to isolate PBMCs, with at least 6.5 million per sample. Total RNA was extracted from PBMCs with Trizol reagent, with at least 6 micrograms obtained per sample. For every donor, flow cytometry on a PBMC aliquot measured the percentage of naive CD45RAhigh/CD27high T cells. This receptor was obtained from a woman younger than 30 in good health. Material: blood. The chain employs TRBV10-2 and TRBJ2-1, with 13 central nucleotides matching TRBD2. The last part of the DNA fits TRBJ2-7 better; the J call may be wrong. The CDR3: CASSTSGGATSSYNEQYF. In nucleotides, the sequence is TGCGCCAGCAGCACTAGCGGGGGGGCTACCAGCTCCTACAATGAGCAGTACTTC.